The 18 T cell receptor beta chains in this list originate from one sample, sequenced in a study of OX40 agonist ivuxolimab in advanced cancers. Library method: the immunoSEQ multiplex PCR assay. In its TCRdb copy, this immuneACCESS table keeps in-frame sequences only and misses some clones. Where compared with another copy, unresolved V genes explain less than half of these, and the others have no known cause. The sample profile shows approximately 24,000 clones; roughly 71% of them were found once. More than 2% of the sample comes from the top ten. Sequencing was performed on CD4+ or CD8+ T cells sorted from blood, taken in a trial of the OX40 agonist ivuxolimab. The receptors stem from an adult with an advanced solid tumor such as melanoma, head and neck, liver or kidney cancer.

This clone was detected only once. The chain joins TRBV7-2 to TRBJ1-6; D uncertain. The CDR3 is made up of 13 amino acids. Germline CDR1 reads SGHTA; CDR2 reads FQGNSA. V was pared by 5 bases and J by 8 bases, with 10 bases between. The CDR3 nucleotides are TGTGCCAGCAGCCCCCCCGGTGATTCACCCCTCCACTTT. Protein: CASSPPGDSPLHF.

Comment on this clone: The sample carries other DNA sequences with the same CDR3. The chain is built from TRBV7-9 and TRBJ2-6; D is unresolved. Trimming shortened V by 0 bases and J by 1 base, and 1 base separated the two germline ends. The CDR3 consists of 14 residues. The V gene's germline CDR1 is SEHNR and CDR2 FQNEAQ (reference sequence). CDR3 sequence reads: CASSLASGANVLTF. Here the CDR3 DNA reads TGTGCCAGCAGCTTAGCGTCTGGGGCCAACGTCCTGACTTTC.

A single count supports this clone. This chain links TRBV28 with TRBJ1-2; D might be TRBD1 (6 bases). CDR3 size: 15 residues. The ends were cut back, 4 bases at V and 4 bases at J, with 16 bases in the middle. Germline V lookup: CDR1 MDHEN, CDR2 SYDVKM. The CDR3 reads CASSSSGEGVYGYTF. Here the CDR3 DNA reads TGTGCCAGCAGTTCATCAGGGGAGGGGGTCTATGGCTACACCTTC.

V and J are TRBV4-3 and TRBJ2-1; the D gene is possibly TRBD2 (6 bases). V was trimmed by 3 bases and J by 6 bases, leaving 12 bases between them. Germline V CDR1 and CDR2: LGHNA, YSLEER. This CDR3 has 14 residues. The CDR3 DNA is TGCGCCAGCAGCCATAACACAGCGGGCAATGAGCAGTTCTTC. It codes for CASSHNTAGNEQFF.

V is TRBV7-2 and J is TRBJ2-1; 7 bases match TRBD2. The CDR3 is 15 residues long. Per the germline V gene, CDR1 is SGHTA and CDR2 is FQGNSA. V lost 2 bases to trimming and J lost 2 bases; unmatched junction nucleotides: 3. The CDR3: CASSLLAAAYNEQFF. The CDR3 DNA follows: TGTGCCAGCAGCTTACTAGCGGCTGCCTACAATGAGCAGTTCTTC.

The chain combines TRBV4-1 with TRBJ2-3; D assignment may be TRBD1 or TRBD2 (6 bases each). The V gene lost 4 bases and the J gene lost 4 bases, with 15 bases spanning the gap. Looked up from germline, CDR1 is MGHRA and CDR2 is YSYEKL. The CDR3 length is 15 residues. Here the CDR3 DNA reads TGCGCCAGCAGCCTGGGTGAGGGGGGCTCAGATACGCAGTATTTT. This gives the protein CASSLGEGGSDTQYF.

This chain connects TRBV10-3 to TRBJ2-7; 8 nucleotides match TRBD2. Germline trimming cut 2 bases from V and 3 bases from J; bases unmatched to any gene: 3. Germline CDR1 is ENHRY and CDR2 is SYGVKD. The length of the CDR3 is 14 residues. The CDR3 nucleotides are TGTGCCATCAGTGAGACGGGGGGGGTCTACGAGCAGTACTTC. Residues: CAISETGGVYEQYF.

The chain carries TRBV28 and TRBJ1-5; TRBD1 is a possible D gene (6 bases). The germline V gene encodes CDR1 MDHEN and CDR2 SYDVKM. The V gene lost 5 bases and the J gene lost 6 bases, with 17 bases spanning the gap. The CDR3 covers 15 residues. CDR3 DNA: TGTGCCAGCAGTCAAGGGGGTCGTCAGGGTCAGCCCCAGCATTTT. Residues: CASSQGGRQGQPQHF.

The rearrangement uses TRBV19 and TRBJ1-5; weak D call: TRBD1 (5 bases). Trimming took 3 bases from V and 2 from J, leaving 8 bases between them. The CDR3 covers 14 residues. Germline V gene lookup returns CDR1 LNHDA and CDR2 SQIVND (reference sequence). The CDR3 loop reads CASSISGGNQPQHF. CDR3 sequence (DNA): TGTGCCAGTAGTATTTCGGGGGGCAATCAGCCCCAGCATTTT.

Regarding this clone: The same CDR3 also results from other DNA sequences found in this sample. V gene TRBV30 combines with J gene TRBJ2-5; perhaps TRBD1 as D (5 bases). V was shortened by 2 bases and J by 8 bases, with 18 bases between the two germline ends. Per the germline V gene, CDR1 is GTSNPN and CDR2 is SVGIG (reference sequence). The CDR3 length is 14 residues. The CDR3 protein is CAWSPALRGGTQYF. In DNA form, the CDR3 reads TGTGCCTGGAGTCCCGCCCTTAGGGGCGGAACCCAGTACTTC.

V and J are TRBV14 and TRBJ1-3; D ambiguous. Trimming removed 4 bases from V and 8 bases from J, with 15 bases in between. The length of the CDR3 is 14 residues. The V gene's germline CDR1 is SGHDN and CDR2 FVKESK. The CDR3 loop is CASSPMAASDTIYF. As DNA, the CDR3 is TGTGCCAGCAGCCCCATGGCGGCGTCGGACACCATATATTTT.

The rearrangement uses TRBV6-1 and TRBJ2-1; 10 positions match TRBD2. The CDR3 runs to 15 residues. The V segment lost 6 bases and the J segment 8 bases; nucleotides outside the gene matches: 10. Per germline, CDR1 MNHNS and CDR2 SASEGT. CDR3 in amino acids: CASRRAGGKIDEQFF. The CDR3 DNA sequence: TGTGCCAGCAGAAGAGCGGGGGGGAAAATCGATGAGCAGTTCTTC.

This sequence joins TRBV11-2 and TRBJ1-2; D may be TRBD1 (5 bases). Trimming cost V 0 bases and J 2 bases, with 10 bases left between them. CDR1 SGHAT and CDR2 FQNNGV come from the germline V gene. The CDR3 runs to 15 residues. The CDR3 loop is CASSLEAGVNYGYTF. The CDR3 nucleotides are TGTGCCAGCAGCTTAGAGGCGGGGGTAAACTATGGCTACACCTTC.

This chain joins TRBV19 and TRBJ1-3; weak D call: TRBD1 (5 bases). Looked up from germline, CDR1 is LNHDA and CDR2 is SQIVND (reference sequence). There are 15 residues in the CDR3. Trimming pared 3 bases from V and 0 bases from J, leaving 9 bases between. This chain's CDR3 is CASSIRGPSGNTIYF. CDR3 nucleotide sequence: TGTGCCAGTAGTATTAGGGGCCCCTCTGGAAACACCATATATTTT.

V and J are TRBV18 and TRBJ1-5; tentatively, D is TRBD1 (6 bases). V lost 3 bases and J 2 bases, leaving 11 bases between the germline ends. The CDR3 runs 15 residues. CDR1 and CDR2 (germline): KGHSH, LQKENI. In DNA, the CDR3 is TGTGCCAGCTCACCCAGTGGGGGCGGCAATCAGCCCCAGCATTTT. This gives the protein CASSPSGGGNQPQHF.

The chain is built from TRBV11-2 and TRBJ1-5; D is perhaps TRBD1 (5 bases). The CDR3 has 14 amino acids. CDR1 and CDR2 from the germline V gene are SGHAT and FQNNGV. V lost 5 bases to trimming and J lost 5 bases, with 13 bases between them. CDR3 in amino acids: CASSPGPIDQPQHF. The CDR3 nucleotides read TGTGCCAGCAGCCCGGGACCCATCGATCAGCCCCAGCATTTT.

The gene calls are TRBV7-6 and TRBJ2-3, with D perhaps TRBD2 (5 bases). V was pared by 5 bases and J by 0 bases, with 15 bases between. CDR1 is SGHVS and CDR2 is FNYEAQ in the germline V gene. This CDR3 contains 16 residues. The CDR3 loop is CASSRRAGASTDTQYF. In nucleotides, the CDR3 is TGTGCCAGCAGCCGCCGGGCGGGTGCTAGCACAGATACGCAGTATTTT.

V is TRBV2 and J is TRBJ2-3; perhaps TRBD2 as D (7 bases). The V end lost 4 bases, the J end lost 6 bases, and 11 bases lay between the germline ends. The length of the CDR3 is 13 residues. Germline assignment: CDR1 SNHLY and CDR2 FYNNEI. DNA for the CDR3: TGTGCCAGCAGTGGTGGGAGGGGGGATACGCAGTATTTT. Its translation is CASSGGRGDTQYF.